The 20 T cell receptor beta chains presented below share a single source sample, sequenced in a study of human T cells and chemical hapten exposure. From the RACE reads, TCRdb called clonotypes with MiXCR, one entry per CDR3 protein. The sample contains more than 150,000 distinct CDR3 sequences, more than 25% of which appear only once. This sample's time point: pre-sensitization, week 0. The treatment: therapeutic diphenylcyclopropenone sensitization with weekly scalp DPC. The sequencing used whole blood, collected in connection with sensitization to the hapten diphenylcyclopropenone (DPC). These receptor sequences come from a woman under 40 with alopecia areata. Some clones in this sample may be carry-over from other donors' samples.

In its sample, this clonotype was seen a few times. The chain couples TRBV18 to TRBJ2-3; D is perhaps TRBD1 (6 bases). The germline V gene encodes CDR1 KGHSH and CDR2 LQKENI. V was clipped by 6 bases and J by 0 bases, with 7 bases between them. This CDR3 has 13 amino acids. In DNA, the CDR3 is TGTGCCAGCTCGGGGGCTAGCACAGATACGCAGTATTTT. Residues: CASSGASTDTQYF.

The rearrangement links TRBV11-2 to TRBJ2-1; 11 bases are shared with TRBD2. Germline CDR1 reads SGHAT; CDR2 reads FQNNGV. CDR3 length equals 15 residues. V gave up 5 bases and J gave up 4 bases; unmatched junction bases: 4. The CDR3 protein is CASSRSSGGYNEQFF. The CDR3 region has the DNA TGTGCCAGCAGCCGGTCTAGCGGGGGGTACAATGAGCAGTTCTTC.

This clonotype was found a few times. The chain recombines TRBV7-2 with TRBJ2-1, with TRBD1 identical over 9 bases. The V gene end was trimmed by 7 bases and the J gene end by 5 bases; junction bases not matched to a gene: 9. The germline V gene encodes CDR1 SGHTA and CDR2 FQGNSA. The CDR3 is 15 amino acids. This chain's CDR3 is CASIPDRGSHNEQFF. CDR3 sequence (DNA): TGTGCCAGCATCCCCGACAGGGGGTCCCACAATGAGCAGTTCTTC.

Of note for this clonotype: Without the conserved terminal phenylalanine or tryptophan, this CDR3 likely stems from a read error. This chain uses TRBV4-1 with TRBJ1-5, with D uncertain. The V end lost 1 base, the J end lost 3 bases, and 7 bases lay between the germline ends. This CDR3 spans 14 amino acids. In germline, CDR1 is MGHRA, CDR2 YSYEKL. The CDR3 sequence: CASSQVTHNQPQHL. The CDR3 region has the DNA TGCGCCAGCAGCCAAGTGACCCACAATCAGCCCCAGCATTTG.

The V and J genes are TRBV20-1 and TRBJ2-5, with 11 bases that match TRBD2. The germline CDR1 and CDR2 sequences are DFQATT and SNEGSKA (reference sequence). J gave up 5 bases and V 6 bases, and 11 bases lay outside the gene matches. This CDR3 is 15 amino acids long. CDR3 amino acids: CSATIAGGPGETQYF. In DNA form, the CDR3 reads TGCAGTGCGACAATAGCGGGAGGGCCCGGGGAGACCCAGTACTTC.

This clonotype was observed a few times. The chain has TRBV7-9 and TRBJ2-3; D unclear. Germline CDR1 is SEHNR and CDR2 is FQNEAQ (reference sequence). Trimming pared 5 bases from V and 6 bases from J, leaving 15 bases between. The CDR3 totals 14 residues. CDR3 DNA sequence: TGTGCCAGCAGCAGCCGACAATACGAGGATACGCAGTATTTT. Translated, it gives CASSSRQYEDTQYF.

This clonotype has more than one count but fewer than ten. V and J are TRBV6-4 and TRBJ2-1; possibly TRBD2 for D (6 bases). The CDR3 runs to 13 residues. Trimming took off 2 bases at V and 6 bases at J, with 8 bases between the two ends. Germline CDR1 reads MRHNA; CDR2 reads SNTAGT. CDR3 DNA sequence: TGTGCCAGCAGTGACCAGGGAGGCAATGAGCAGTTCTTC. The encoded protein is CASSDQGGNEQFF.

The gene calls are TRBV28 and TRBJ2-7, with D perhaps TRBD2 (5 bases). The CDR3 runs 12 residues. V was trimmed by 2 bases and J by 6 bases, leaving 8 bases between them. Germline V gives CDR1 MDHEN, CDR2 SYDVKM. In nucleotides, the CDR3 is TGTGCCAGCAGTTTAGGCGGACTCGAGCAGTACTTC. The encoded protein is CASSLGGLEQYF.

This clonotype was counted only a few times. The chain links TRBV10-3 to TRBJ1-5; TRBD1 aligns across 7 bases. The V and J ends lost 4 bases and 6 bases, in that order; junction bases with no gene match: 3. The length of the CDR3 is 13 residues. CDR1 and CDR2 from the germline V gene are ENHRY and SYGVKD. The CDR3 is CAISVGQVQPQHF. CDR3 sequence (DNA): TGTGCCATCAGTGTCGGACAGGTTCAGCCCCAGCATTTT.

The genes are TRBV3-1 and TRBJ2-3; 7 bases match TRBD2. The CDR3 length is 16 residues. Per the germline V gene, CDR1 is LGHDT and CDR2 is YNNKEL (reference sequence). Trimming took 1 base from V and 5 from J; bases not matched to a gene: 9. CDR3 region: CASSQVERGRGDTQYF. Written as DNA, the CDR3 is TGTGCCAGCAGCCAAGTGGAGCGGGGACGGGGAGATACGCAGTATTTT.

This sequence joins TRBV10-3 and TRBJ1-4; 7 nucleotides line up with TRBD1. This CDR3 contains 15 residues. J gave up 2 bases and V 6 bases, and 6 bases lay outside the gene matches. In germline, CDR1 is ENHRY, CDR2 SYGVKD. For the CDR3, the DNA is TGTGCCATCAGGGCCTCAGGGGGGACTAATGAAAAACTGTTTTTT. Amino acid sequence: CAIRASGGTNEKLFF.

The chain combines TRBV20-1 with TRBJ2-2; the match to TRBD2 covers 13 bases. Looked up from germline, CDR1 is DFQATT and CDR2 is SNEGSKA (reference sequence). The CDR3 has 16 residues. The ends lost 3 bases at V and 4 bases at J; junction bases unmatched: 5. The CDR3 region is CSARTGLAGATGELFF. CDR3 DNA sequence: TGCAGTGCTAGGACCGGACTAGCGGGAGCCACCGGGGAGCTGTTTTTT.

The genes are TRBV7-2 and TRBJ2-5, with D uncertain. V lost 1 base, J lost 4 bases, and 7 bases lay in between. In germline, CDR1 is SGHTA, CDR2 FQGNSA. The CDR3 spans 13 residues. The CDR3 here is CASSLGARETQYF. CDR3 nucleotide sequence: TGTGCCAGCAGCTTAGGGGCCCGAGAGACCCAGTACTTC. Full variable domain (remainder filled in from reference TRBV7-2 and TRBJ2-5): GAGVSQSPSNKVTEKGKDVELRCDPISGHTALYWYRQSLGQGLEFLIYFQGNSAPDKSGLPSDRFSAERTGGSVSTLTIQRTQQEDSAVYLCASSLGARETQYFGPGTRLLVL.

The chain couples TRBV7-8 to TRBJ2-7; TRBD2 matches 10 bases. Unmatched junction bases numbered 9, after V lost 2 bases and J lost 5 bases. The CDR3 totals 16 residues. Germline CDR1 is SGHVS and CDR2 is FQNEAQ. The CDR3 DNA is TGTGCCAGCAGCTTACCTAGCGGGGGCGCCCGGGACGAGCAGTACTTC. Protein product: CASSLPSGGARDEQYF. The full variable domain, completed using reference TRBV7-8 and TRBJ2-7, is GAGVSQSPRYKVAKRGQDVALRCDPISGHVSLFWYQQALGQGPEFLTYFQNEAQLDKSGLPSDRFFAERPEGSVSTLKIQRTQQEDSAVYLCASSLPSGGARDEQYFGPGTRLTVT.

The count of this clonotype is one. This chain connects TRBV11-1 to TRBJ1-1; no clear D gene. Germline V CDR1 and CDR2: SGHAT, FQDESV (reference sequence). The germline V and J ends were trimmed by 2 bases and 2 bases, with 12 bases remaining between them. The CDR3 contains 15 residues. The CDR3 region is CASSLSTAPNTEAFF. CDR3 in DNA: TGTGCCAGCAGCTTATCTACGGCCCCTAACACTGAAGCTTTCTTT.

The V and J genes are TRBV4-2 and TRBJ2-1, with TRBD2 identical over 7 bases. Germline V gene sequence: CDR1 LGHNA, CDR2 YNFKEQ. The CDR3 consists of 15 residues. V was pared by 3 bases and J by 3 bases, with 5 bases of the junction left unmatched. The chain's CDR3 is CASSQLRGSYNEQFF. In DNA, the CDR3 is TGTGCCAGCAGCCAGCTTCGCGGGAGCTACAATGAGCAGTTCTTC.

The gene calls are TRBV7-2 and TRBJ2-5; D uncertain. Trimming took 5 bases from V and 5 from J, leaving 9 bases between them. Per the germline V gene, CDR1 is SGHTA and CDR2 is FQGNSA. The CDR3 length is 12 residues. CDR3 loop: CASSPFRETQYF. For the CDR3, the DNA is TGTGCCAGCAGCCCTTTTAGGGAGACCCAGTACTTC.

V gene TRBV19 combines with J gene TRBJ1-5; 12 bases are shared with TRBD1. Germline V CDR1 and CDR2: LNHDA, SQIVND (reference sequence). The CDR3 is 15 amino acids. The V segment lost 9 bases and the J segment 4 bases; nucleotides outside the gene matches: 7. CDR3 sequence reads: CASRRDRGPNQPQHF. The CDR3 bases are TGTGCCAGCCGCCGGGACAGGGGGCCAAATCAGCCCCAGCATTTT. Drawing the rest from reference TRBV19 and TRBJ1-5, the complete variable domain is DGGITQSPKYLFRKEGQNVTLSCEQNLNHDAMYWYRQDPGQGLRLIYYSQIVNDFQKGDIAEGYSVSREKKESFPLTVTSAQKNPTAFYLCASRRDRGPNQPQHFGDGTRLSIL.

In this sample, this clonotype turned up many times. V is TRBV28 and J is TRBJ2-1; 7 nucleotides match TRBD2. The V gene end was trimmed by 7 bases and the J gene end by 1 base; junction bases not matched to a gene: 7. The CDR3 consists of 15 residues. Germline V CDR1 and CDR2: MDHEN, SYDVKM. As DNA, the CDR3 is TGTGCCAGCATCCCTGCCGGGGGGTCCTACAATGAGCAGTTCTTC. Its protein product is CASIPAGGSYNEQFF.

This clonotype was observed a few times. The rearrangement joins TRBV11-2 to TRBJ2-1; D may be TRBD1 (6 bases). This CDR3 is 14 amino acids long. Germline CDR1 and CDR2: SGHAT and FQNNGV. V shed 4 bases and J shed 7 bases, with 14 bases lying between them. The CDR3 DNA sequence: TGTGCCAGCAGCTCGAAATACAGGGAGAATGAGCAGTTCTTC. Translated: CASSSKYRENEQFF. Drawing the rest from reference TRBV11-2 and TRBJ2-1, the complete variable domain is EAGVAQSPRYKIIEKRQSVAFWCNPISGHATLYWYQQILGQGPKLLIQFQNNGVVDDSQLPKDRFSAERLKGVDSTLKIQPAKLEDSAVYLCASSSKYRENEQFFGPGTRLTVL.